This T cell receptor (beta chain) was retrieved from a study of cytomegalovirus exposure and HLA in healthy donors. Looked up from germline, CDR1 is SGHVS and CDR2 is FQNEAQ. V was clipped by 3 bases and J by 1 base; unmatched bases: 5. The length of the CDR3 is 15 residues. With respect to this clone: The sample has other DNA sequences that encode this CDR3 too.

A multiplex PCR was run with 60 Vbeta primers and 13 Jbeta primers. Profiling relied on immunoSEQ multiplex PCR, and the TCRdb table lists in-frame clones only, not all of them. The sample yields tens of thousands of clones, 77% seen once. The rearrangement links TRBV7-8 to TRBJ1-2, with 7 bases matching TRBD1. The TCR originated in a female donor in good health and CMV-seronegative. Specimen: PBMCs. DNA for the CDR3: TGTGCCAGCAGCTTTACAGGGGCGAATAACTATGGCTACACCTTC. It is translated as CASSFTGANNYGYTF.